The rows below give T cell receptor beta chains drawn from one sample of a study of blood T cell repertoires in COVID-19. TCRdb's copy holds only in-frame clones and misses some; the assay was immunoSEQ multiplex PCR. The sample shows around 280,000 clones, about 86% of them seen only once. Sequenced: peripheral blood. These receptors originate from a woman aged 25-40 years who had recovered from COVID-19. CDR3s include the opening cysteine and the closing phenylalanine or tryptophan. Fields, in order: CDR3 DNA, CDR3 protein, clone size, J gene, V gene, D gene. D genes are given only for firm matches. Clone sizes are given selectively: once, few, many, or a class where the clone is expanded.

CDR3 DNA: TGTGCCAGCAGCTTATGGACAGGGCTGGTCGCCGGGGAGCTGTTTTTT
CDR3 protein: CASSLWTGLVAGELFF
clone size: .
J gene: TRBJ2-2
V gene: TRBV7-6
D gene: TRBD1

CDR3 DNA: TGTGCCAGCAGCGGGGACAAGGCCTCCTATGAAGCTTTCTTT
CDR3 protein: CASSGDKASYEAFF
clone size: .
J gene: TRBJ1-1
V gene: TRBV9
D gene: .

CDR3 DNA: TGTGCCAGCAGGCGGAGGGACTCCGGATCCAATACGCAGTATTTT
CDR3 protein: CASRRRDSGSNTQYF
clone size: once
J gene: TRBJ2-3
V gene: TRBV28
D gene: .

CDR3 DNA: TGTGCCAGCAGCTTCGGTCGGGAAGATACGCAGTATTTT
CDR3 protein: CASSFGREDTQYF
clone size: .
J gene: TRBJ2-3
V gene: TRBV5-5
D gene: .

CDR3 DNA: TGTGCCAGCAGTTTACGGGGCGAGCAGTACTTC
CDR3 protein: CASSLRGEQYF
clone size: many
J gene: TRBJ2-7
V gene: TRBV28
D gene: .

CDR3 DNA: TGTGCCAGTAGTGCTACAGGGGTTGGAAATACGCAGTATTTT
CDR3 protein: CASSATGVGNTQYF
clone size: .
J gene: TRBJ2-3
V gene: TRBV19
D gene: TRBD1

CDR3 DNA: TGTGCCAGCCGTACCGGGACAGTCCGTGGGACCCAGTACTTC
CDR3 protein: CASRTGTVRGTQYF
clone size: .
J gene: TRBJ2-5
V gene: TRBV2
D gene: TRBD1

CDR3 DNA: TGTGCCACCAGCGGTAGCGGGAGGGGAAACACCGGGGAGCTGTTTTTT
CDR3 protein: CATSGSGRGNTGELFF
clone size: .
J gene: TRBJ2-2
V gene: TRBV15
D gene: TRBD2

CDR3 DNA: TGTGCCAGCAGGGAGGGCCTCTCCATGAACTATGGCTACACCTTC
CDR3 protein: CASREGLSMNYGYTF
clone size: .
J gene: TRBJ1-2
V gene: TRBV6-5
D gene: .

CDR3 DNA: TGTGCCAGCAGCTTGGGGTATGGGGAGAAGTGGTACGAGCAGTACTTC
CDR3 protein: CASSLGYGEKWYEQYF
clone size: .
J gene: TRBJ2-7
V gene: TRBV5-6
D gene: .

CDR3 DNA: TGCGCCAGCAGCCCCGGGACAGGGGCCTACGAGCAGTACTTC
CDR3 protein: CASSPGTGAYEQYF
clone size: .
J gene: TRBJ2-7
V gene: TRBV4-1
D gene: TRBD1

CDR3 DNA: TGTGCCAGCAGCCCCAAGGTCGCGGTAGCCAAAAACATTCAGTACTTC
CDR3 protein: CASSPKVAVAKNIQYF
clone size: once
J gene: TRBJ2-4
V gene: TRBV3-1/TRBV3-2
D gene: .

CDR3 DNA: TGTGCCAGCTCCGAACGGGAGGGAGAAAAACTGTTTTTT
CDR3 protein: CASSEREGEKLFF
clone size: .
J gene: TRBJ1-4
V gene: TRBV18
D gene: .

CDR3 DNA: TGTGCCACCAGTGATTTGGGGGAGGGAGGCCAAGAGACCCAGTACTTC
CDR3 protein: CATSDLGEGGQETQYF
clone size: once
J gene: TRBJ2-5
V gene: TRBV24-1
D gene: TRBD2

CDR3 DNA: TGTGCCAGCACTAGTCAGACAGTCGACGAGCAGTACTTC
CDR3 protein: CASTSQTVDEQYF
clone size: .
J gene: TRBJ2-7
V gene: TRBV27
D gene: .

CDR3 DNA: TGTGCCATCAGTGGCGGGACAGGGGATAACAACGGGGAGCTGTTTTTT
CDR3 protein: CAISGGTGDNNGELFF
clone size: .
J gene: TRBJ2-2
V gene: TRBV10-3
D gene: TRBD1

CDR3 DNA: TGTGCCAGCAGCTTCGGGTACGACTACACCTTC
CDR3 protein: CASSFGYDYTF
clone size: .
J gene: TRBJ1-2
V gene: TRBV13
D gene: .

CDR3 DNA: TGTGCCAGCACCCGGCGGGAGCCGCCCGAGCAGTACTTC
CDR3 protein: CASTRREPPEQYF
clone size: .
J gene: TRBJ2-7
V gene: TRBV6-5
D gene: TRBD2

CDR3 DNA: TGCGCCAGCAGCTTGGGGGGCAGCTTCTCAGGAAACACCATATATTTT
CDR3 protein: CASSLGGSFSGNTIYF
clone size: many
J gene: TRBJ1-3
V gene: TRBV5-1
D gene: .

CDR3 DNA: TGTGCCTGGAGTGCCAGATCTACGGGCCAGGGGTCACCCCTCCACTTT
CDR3 protein: CAWSARSTGQGSPLHF
clone size: .
J gene: TRBJ1-6
V gene: TRBV30
D gene: .

CDR3 DNA: TGTGCCAGCAGCCATCCGAGGAGTTACGAGCAGTACTTC
CDR3 protein: CASSHPRSYEQYF
clone size: .
J gene: TRBJ2-7
V gene: TRBV7-8
D gene: .

CDR3 DNA: TGTGCCAGCAGCTCTCCAGGGGGGTTCGAGCAGTACTTC
CDR3 protein: CASSSPGGFEQYF
clone size: .
J gene: TRBJ2-7
V gene: TRBV7-9
D gene: .

CDR3 DNA: TGTGCCAGCAGTGAGGAGGGATACTATGGCTACACCTTC
CDR3 protein: CASSEEGYYGYTF
clone size: .
J gene: TRBJ1-2
V gene: TRBV6-4
D gene: .

CDR3 DNA: TGTGCCAGCAGTTACTCCAGGGGCTCCTACGAGCAGTACTTC
CDR3 protein: CASSYSRGSYEQYF
clone size: .
J gene: TRBJ2-7
V gene: TRBV6-5
D gene: .

CDR3 DNA: TGTGCCAGCTCATCCACTGACAAGGTGGCCCTCCACTTT
CDR3 protein: CASSSTDKVALHF
clone size: few
J gene: TRBJ1-6
V gene: TRBV18
D gene: .

CDR3 DNA: TGTGCCAGCAGTTTAATTGGCAAACCCCTCCACTTT
CDR3 protein: CASSLIGKPLHF
clone size: .
J gene: TRBJ1-6
V gene: TRBV28
D gene: .

CDR3 DNA: TGTGCCATCAGTGAAAGGACTAGCGGGTCGATAAAAAGGGATGAGCAGTTCTTC
CDR3 protein: CAISERTSGSIKRDEQFF
clone size: .
J gene: TRBJ2-1
V gene: TRBV10-3
D gene: TRBD2

CDR3 DNA: TGCGCCAGCAGCTTGGCTGTCTCTATTGGCACTGAAGCTTTCTTT
CDR3 protein: CASSLAVSIGTEAFF
clone size: .
J gene: TRBJ1-1
V gene: TRBV5-1
D gene: .

CDR3 DNA: TGTGCCAGCTCACCCGGCGGCAGAGTCCAAGAGACCCAGTACTTC
CDR3 protein: CASSPGGRVQETQYF
clone size: .
J gene: TRBJ2-5
V gene: TRBV18
D gene: .

CDR3 DNA: TGTGCCAGCAGCTTGGACAGGTCGACCAACAATGAGCAGTTCTTC
CDR3 protein: CASSLDRSTNNEQFF
clone size: .
J gene: TRBJ2-1
V gene: TRBV3-1/TRBV3-2
D gene: TRBD1

CDR3 DNA: TGTGCCAGCAGCGTAGAACTGCGTTTGGAGAGTGGCTACACCTTC
CDR3 protein: CASSVELRLESGYTF
clone size: few
J gene: TRBJ1-2
V gene: TRBV9
D gene: .

CDR3 DNA: TGTGCCAGCAGGCCGGAGTATGGCTACACCTTC
CDR3 protein: CASRPEYGYTF
clone size: .
J gene: TRBJ1-2
V gene: TRBV28
D gene: .

CDR3 DNA: TGCGCCAGCAGCCAAGACAGTAACACAGATACGCAGTATTTT
CDR3 protein: CASSQDSNTDTQYF
clone size: .
J gene: TRBJ2-3
V gene: TRBV4-1
D gene: .

CDR3 DNA: TGCGCCAGCAGTCCGGGACAGGGGTTAGAGACCCAGTACTTC
CDR3 protein: CASSPGQGLETQYF
clone size: .
J gene: TRBJ2-5
V gene: TRBV10-2
D gene: TRBD1

CDR3 DNA: TGTGCCAGCAGCCCCCCCCCGATTGGCCGCAATGAGCAGTTCTTC
CDR3 protein: CASSPPPIGRNEQFF
clone size: .
J gene: TRBJ2-1
V gene: TRBV14
D gene: .

CDR3 DNA: TGTGCCAGCAGCTTAGCGGACAGGGGGCTCGTGAACACTGAAGCTTTCTTT
CDR3 protein: CASSLADRGLVNTEAFF
clone size: .
J gene: TRBJ1-1
V gene: TRBV7-8
D gene: TRBD1

CDR3 DNA: TGTGCCAGCAGTTATAGGGGCCGGGGGACCTACGAGCAGTACTTC
CDR3 protein: CASSYRGRGTYEQYF
clone size: .
J gene: TRBJ2-7
V gene: TRBV28
D gene: .

CDR3 DNA: TGTGCCAGCAGTCGACTAGCGGGAGCCGTTGAAAACGGAAGGCAGTTCTTC
CDR3 protein: CASSRLAGAVENGRQFF
clone size: .
J gene: TRBJ2-1
V gene: TRBV28
D gene: TRBD2

CDR3 DNA: TGTGCCAGCAGCGCGGGACAGGGAAGCAATTCACCCCTCCACTTT
CDR3 protein: CASSAGQGSNSPLHF
clone size: .
J gene: TRBJ1-6
V gene: TRBV25-1
D gene: TRBD1

CDR3 DNA: TGTGCCAGCAGCCGTAGCGGGAGTGGAGGAGAGACCCAGTACTTC
CDR3 protein: CASSRSGSGGETQYF
clone size: .
J gene: TRBJ2-5
V gene: TRBV7-3
D gene: TRBD2

CDR3 DNA: TGTGCCAGCAGTTTAGAGGTAACCTACGAGCAGTACTTC
CDR3 protein: CASSLEVTYEQYF
clone size: .
J gene: TRBJ2-7
V gene: TRBV28
D gene: .

CDR3 DNA: TGTGCCAGTAGTGTCAGGGGTACGGATTCACCCCTCCACTTT
CDR3 protein: CASSVRGTDSPLHF
clone size: few
J gene: TRBJ1-6
V gene: TRBV19
D gene: .

CDR3 DNA: TGTGCCAGCAGCGGAACAGGGGGCAACTATGGCTACACCTTC
CDR3 protein: CASSGTGGNYGYTF
clone size: .
J gene: TRBJ1-2
V gene: TRBV2
D gene: TRBD1

CDR3 DNA: TGTGCCAGCACCAGGGATTCGACCCAGCCCCAGCATTTT
CDR3 protein: CASTRDSTQPQHF
clone size: .
J gene: TRBJ1-5
V gene: TRBV12-3/TRBV12-4
D gene: .

CDR3 DNA: TGTGCCAGCAAGCCTTCTTCGAGGCCCCAGCATTTT
CDR3 protein: CASKPSSRPQHF
clone size: few
J gene: TRBJ1-5
V gene: TRBV6-5
D gene: .

CDR3 DNA: TGTGCCAGCAGCTCCGCAGGCATGAACACTGAAGCTTTCTTT
CDR3 protein: CASSSAGMNTEAFF
clone size: .
J gene: TRBJ1-1
V gene: TRBV7-8
D gene: .

CDR3 DNA: TGTGCCAGCAGGCCCCGACAGCTCACCGGGGAGCTGTTTTTT
CDR3 protein: CASRPRQLTGELFF
clone size: .
J gene: TRBJ2-2
V gene: TRBV28
D gene: .

CDR3 DNA: TGTGCCAGCAGCTCCCCTGGGACAGGGAACTATGGCTACACCTTC
CDR3 protein: CASSSPGTGNYGYTF
clone size: .
J gene: TRBJ1-2
V gene: TRBV7-6
D gene: TRBD1

CDR3 DNA: TGTGCCAGCAAACCCCGACTAGTCTACGAGCAGTACTTC
CDR3 protein: CASKPRLVYEQYF
clone size: .
J gene: TRBJ2-7
V gene: TRBV27
D gene: .

CDR3 DNA: TGTGCCAGCAAAAGGGGAAGCACAGATACGCAGTATTTT
CDR3 protein: CASKRGSTDTQYF
clone size: .
J gene: TRBJ2-3
V gene: TRBV6-5
D gene: .

CDR3 DNA: TGCGCCAGCAGCGAAGCACTAGCGGCAACCTACGAGCAGTACTTC
CDR3 protein: CASSEALAATYEQYF
clone size: .
J gene: TRBJ2-7
V gene: TRBV4-1
D gene: TRBD2

CDR3 DNA: TGTGCCAGCAGTCCGGTTGGAAACACCATATATTTT
CDR3 protein: CASSPVGNTIYF
clone size: few
J gene: TRBJ1-3
V gene: TRBV3-1/TRBV3-2
D gene: .

CDR3 DNA: TGTGCCTGGAGTGTACGGGGGGGAGCGGATACGCAGTATTTT
CDR3 protein: CAWSVRGGADTQYF
clone size: .
J gene: TRBJ2-3
V gene: TRBV30
D gene: TRBD2

CDR3 DNA: TGTGCCAGCAGCGGACTAGCGGGTTGGGAGACCCAGTACTTC
CDR3 protein: CASSGLAGWETQYF
clone size: .
J gene: TRBJ2-5
V gene: TRBV2
D gene: TRBD2

CDR3 DNA: TGTGCCAGCAGCGTAGGGGAGTCGGTCCGGGAGCTGTTTTTT
CDR3 protein: CASSVGESVRELFF
clone size: .
J gene: TRBJ2-2
V gene: TRBV9
D gene: .

CDR3 DNA: TGTGCCAGCAGCGCTGAAAGCGTAAACTATGGCTACACCTTC
CDR3 protein: CASSAESVNYGYTF
clone size: .
J gene: TRBJ1-2
V gene: TRBV11-2
D gene: .

CDR3 DNA: TGTGCCAGCAGTTACGGGTTTGGTGGACAGCAGGATGGCTACACCTTC
CDR3 protein: CASSYGFGGQQDGYTF
clone size: .
J gene: TRBJ1-2
V gene: TRBV6-5
D gene: .

CDR3 DNA: TGTGCCAGCTCCCAATTCGGGACTAGCGGAGGGAATGAGCAGTTCTTC
CDR3 protein: CASSQFGTSGGNEQFF
clone size: .
J gene: TRBJ2-1
V gene: TRBV18
D gene: TRBD2

CDR3 DNA: TGCGCCAGCAGCCCCGGGACAGGGGCTGGAAACACCATATATTTT
CDR3 protein: CASSPGTGAGNTIYF
clone size: .
J gene: TRBJ1-3
V gene: TRBV4-1
D gene: TRBD1